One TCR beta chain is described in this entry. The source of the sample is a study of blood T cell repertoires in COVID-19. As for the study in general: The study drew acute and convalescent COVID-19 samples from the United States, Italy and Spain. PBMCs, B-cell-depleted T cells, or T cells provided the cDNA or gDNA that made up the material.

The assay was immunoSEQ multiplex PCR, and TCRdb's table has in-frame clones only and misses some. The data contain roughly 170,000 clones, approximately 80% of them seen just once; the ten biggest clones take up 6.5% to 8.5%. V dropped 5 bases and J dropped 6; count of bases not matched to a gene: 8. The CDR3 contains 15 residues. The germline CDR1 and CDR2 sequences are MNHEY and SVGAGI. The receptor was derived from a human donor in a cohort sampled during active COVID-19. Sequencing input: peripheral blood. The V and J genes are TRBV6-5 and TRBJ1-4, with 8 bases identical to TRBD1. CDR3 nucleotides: TGTGCCAGCAGTCCGTACAGGGGGTTTTATGAAAAACTGTTTTTT. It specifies CASSPYRGFYEKLFF.